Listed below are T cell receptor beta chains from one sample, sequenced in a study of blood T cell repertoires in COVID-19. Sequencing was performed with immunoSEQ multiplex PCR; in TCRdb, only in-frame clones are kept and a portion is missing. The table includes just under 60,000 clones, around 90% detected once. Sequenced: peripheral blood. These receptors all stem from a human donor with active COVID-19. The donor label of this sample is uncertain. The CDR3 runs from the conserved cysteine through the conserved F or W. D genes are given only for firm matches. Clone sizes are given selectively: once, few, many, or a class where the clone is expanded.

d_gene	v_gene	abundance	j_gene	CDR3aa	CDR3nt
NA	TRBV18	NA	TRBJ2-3	CASSLGRTDTQYF	TGTGCCAGCTCACTTGGGAGGACAGATACGCAGTATTTT
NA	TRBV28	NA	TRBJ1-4	CASSDRNEKLFF	TGTGCCAGTTCGGACAGAAATGAAAAACTGTTTTTT
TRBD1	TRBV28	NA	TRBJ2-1	CASSSFGQGTDLEQFF	TGTGCCAGCAGTTCCTTTGGACAGGGTACGGATCTTGAGCAGTTCTTC
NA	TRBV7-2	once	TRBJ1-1	CASSLVRMAGDEAFF	TGTGCCAGCAGCTTAGTCCGGATGGCGGGCGACGAAGCTTTCTTT
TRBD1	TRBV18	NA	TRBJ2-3	CASSPDRGLDTQYF	TGTGCCAGCTCACCAGACAGGGGGCTGGATACGCAGTATTTT
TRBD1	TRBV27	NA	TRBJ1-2	CASSSQGQINYGYTF	TGTGCCAGCAGTTCCCAGGGACAGATAAACTATGGCTACACCTTC
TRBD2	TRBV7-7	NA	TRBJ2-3	CASSLGGGITDTQYF	TGTGCTAGTAGCTTAGGCGGGGGGATCACAGATACGCAGTATTTT
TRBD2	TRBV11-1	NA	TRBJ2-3	CASSIGTSGTDTQYF	TGTGCCAGCAGCATCGGGACTAGCGGCACAGATACGCAGTATTTT
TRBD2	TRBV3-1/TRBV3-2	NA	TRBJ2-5	CASSPRLAGGPQETQYF	TGTGCCAGCAGCCCGCGACTAGCGGGGGGCCCCCAAGAGACCCAGTACTTC
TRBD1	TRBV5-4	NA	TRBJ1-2	CASSSQTGDYGYTF	TGTGCCAGCAGTTCCCAGACAGGGGACTATGGCTACACCTTC
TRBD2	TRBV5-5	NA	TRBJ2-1	CASTRTSGYNEQFF	TGTGCCAGCACCCGGACTAGCGGCTACAATGAGCAGTTCTTC
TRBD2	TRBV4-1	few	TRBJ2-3	CASSQGPPGLEDRDTQYF	TGCGCCAGCAGCCAAGGACCTCCGGGACTAGAAGATAGGGATACGCAGTATTTT
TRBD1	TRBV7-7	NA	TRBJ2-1	CASSLTQGAYEQFF	TGTGCTAGCAGCTTAACCCAGGGGGCATATGAGCAGTTCTTC
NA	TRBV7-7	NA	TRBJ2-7	CASSPSADSYEQYF	TGTGCTAGCAGCCCCAGCGCCGACAGCTACGAGCAGTACTTC
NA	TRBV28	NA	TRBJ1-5	CASTVLRGRGSQPQHF	TGTGCCAGCACCGTGTTGAGGGGCCGGGGGTCACAGCCCCAGCATTTT
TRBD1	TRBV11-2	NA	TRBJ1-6	CASSPTGDGSPLHF	TGTGCCAGCAGCCCAACAGGGGATGGCTCACCCCTCCACTTT
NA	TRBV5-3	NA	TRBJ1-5	CARSANGHPNSNQPQHF	TGTGCCAGAAGCGCAAACGGACACCCCAATAGCAATCAGCCCCAGCATTTT
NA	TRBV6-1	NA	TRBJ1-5	CASSELSRQNNQPQHF	TGTGCCAGCAGTGAATTGTCAAGACAGAACAATCAGCCCCAGCATTTT
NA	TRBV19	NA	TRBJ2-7	CASRWVRVPYEQYF	TGTGCCAGTAGATGGGTCAGGGTACCCTACGAGCAGTACTTC
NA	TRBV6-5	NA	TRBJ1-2	CASRQLGRDTYGYTF	TGTGCCAGCAGACAGCTGGGACGGGACACCTATGGCTACACCTTC
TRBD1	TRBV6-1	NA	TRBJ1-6	CASSEPPFGQGVFSSPLHF	TGTGCCAGCAGTGAACCCCCCTTTGGACAGGGAGTGTTTTCCTCACCCCTCCACTTT
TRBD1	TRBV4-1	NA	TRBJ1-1	CASSQDLYGTGGPEAFF	TGCGCCAGCAGCCAAGATCTGTACGGGACAGGGGGCCCTGAAGCTTTCTTT
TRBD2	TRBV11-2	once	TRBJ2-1	CASSQRRGAGAPYNEQFF	TGTGCCAGCAGCCAACGGCGGGGGGCGGGGGCCCCCTACAATGAGCAGTTCTTC
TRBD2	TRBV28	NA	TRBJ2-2	CASSSFRSGRITGELFF	TGTGCCAGCAGTTCGTTCAGGAGCGGGAGAATCACCGGGGAGCTGTTTTTT
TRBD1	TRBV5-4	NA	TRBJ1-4	CASSSGTGPPNEKLFF	TGTGCCAGCAGTTCCGGGACAGGGCCCCCTAATGAAAAACTGTTTTTT
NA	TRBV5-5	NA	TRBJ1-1	CASSLYGGTEAFF	TGTGCCAGCAGCTTGTACGGGGGAACTGAAGCTTTCTTT
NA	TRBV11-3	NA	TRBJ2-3	CASSLQGDTQYF	TGTGCCAGCAGCCTACAGGGAGATACGCAGTATTTT
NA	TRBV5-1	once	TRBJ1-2	CASSSNREYGYTF	TGCGCCAGCAGTTCTAACAGGGAGTATGGCTACACCTTC
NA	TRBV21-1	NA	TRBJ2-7	CASRDKGTGKNEQYF	TGTGCCAGCAGGGACAAAGGAACAGGGAAAAACGAGCAGTACTTC
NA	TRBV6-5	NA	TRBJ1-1	CASRGRKRETEAFF	TGTGCCAGCAGGGGGAGAAAGCGGGAGACTGAAGCTTTCTTT
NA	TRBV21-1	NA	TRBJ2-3	CASSRPSKGLDTQYF	TGTGCCAGCAGCCGACCCAGCAAGGGGTTAGATACGCAGTATTTT
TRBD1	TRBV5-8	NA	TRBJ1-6	CASSIRQGSSPLHF	TGTGCCAGCAGTATACGACAGGGGAGTTCACCCCTCCACTTT
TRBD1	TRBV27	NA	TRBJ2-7	CASSNRQGSSYEQYF	TGTGCCAGCAGTAATAGACAGGGGAGCTCCTACGAGCAGTACTTC
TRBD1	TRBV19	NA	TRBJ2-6	CASEPGQAAGANVLTF	TGTGCCAGTGAACCGGGACAGGCGGCTGGGGCCAACGTCCTGACTTTC
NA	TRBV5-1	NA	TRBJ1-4	CASAQGSATNEKLFF	TGCGCCAGCGCGCAGGGGTCTGCAACTAATGAAAAACTGTTTTTT
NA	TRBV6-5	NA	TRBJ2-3	CASRPSGTDTQYF	TGTGCCAGCAGACCAAGCGGTACAGATACGCAGTATTTT
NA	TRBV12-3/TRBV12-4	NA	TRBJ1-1	CASGITAEAFF	TGTGCCAGCGGAATCACAGCTGAAGCTTTCTTT
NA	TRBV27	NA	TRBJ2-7	CASKVSSYEQYF	TGTGCCAGCAAAGTCAGTTCCTACGAGCAGTACTTC
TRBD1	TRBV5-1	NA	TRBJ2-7	CASSLTGELSEQYF	TGCGCCAGCAGCCTGACAGGGGAGTTGTCCGAGCAGTACTTC
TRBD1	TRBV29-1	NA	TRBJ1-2	CSVDRGQDYGYTF	TGCAGCGTAGACAGGGGGCAGGACTATGGCTACACCTTC
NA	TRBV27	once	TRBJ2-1	CASTRTPYNEQFF	TGTGCCAGCACCCGGACACCGTACAATGAGCAGTTCTTC
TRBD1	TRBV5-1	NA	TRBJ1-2	CASSLVGGQGVGYTF	TGCGCCAGCAGCTTGGTCGGGGGACAGGGGGTTGGCTACACCTTC
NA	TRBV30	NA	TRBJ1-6	CAWTDRKNSPLHF	TGTGCCTGGACCGACAGGAAAAATTCACCCCTCCACTTT
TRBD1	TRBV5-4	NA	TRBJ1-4	CASSFQGAREKLFF	TGTGCCAGCAGCTTCCAGGGGGCCCGTGAAAAACTGTTTTTT
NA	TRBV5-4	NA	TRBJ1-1	CASSLPQSNTEAFF	TGTGCCAGCAGCTTGCCCCAATCGAACACTGAAGCTTTCTTT
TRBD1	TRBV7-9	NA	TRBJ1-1	CASSLGAGGNAFF	TGTGCCAGCAGCTTAGGGGCAGGGGGTAATGCTTTCTTT
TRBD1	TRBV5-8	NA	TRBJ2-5	CASRPHRGYQETQYF	TGTGCCAGCCGACCTCACAGGGGATATCAGGAGACCCAGTACTTC
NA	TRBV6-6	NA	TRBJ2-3	CASSPLGGRALLSTDTQYF	TGTGCCAGCAGTCCTCTAGGGGGGAGGGCTTTGCTTAGCACAGATACGCAGTATTTT
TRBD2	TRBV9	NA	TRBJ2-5	CASSVGLAQETQYF	TGTGCCAGCAGCGTAGGACTAGCGCAAGAGACCCAGTACTTC
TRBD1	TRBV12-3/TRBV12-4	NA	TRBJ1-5	CASSLAQGQPQHF	TGTGCCAGCAGTTTAGCACAGGGGCAGCCCCAGCATTTT
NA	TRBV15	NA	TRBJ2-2	CATSSTGNTGELFF	TGTGCCACCAGCAGTACAGGGAACACCGGGGAGCTGTTTTTT
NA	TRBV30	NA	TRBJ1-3	CAWSFAGNSGNTIYF	TGTGCCTGGAGTTTCGCGGGTAACTCTGGAAACACCATATATTTT
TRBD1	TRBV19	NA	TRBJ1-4	CASSRRGTGAEKLFF	TGTGCCAGTAGTAGGCGGGGGACAGGGGCTGAAAAACTGTTTTTT
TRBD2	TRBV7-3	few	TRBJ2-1	CASSFGGLASNEQFF	TGTGCCAGCAGCTTTGGGGGACTAGCGTCTAATGAGCAGTTCTTC